A selection of T cell receptor beta chains follows, all from one sample in a study of T-cell memory formation after mild COVID-19. TCRdb ran MiXCR on the 5' RACE reads and lists one entry per CDR3 protein. The sample includes about 610,000 distinct CDR3 sequences, roughly 17% of them seen just once. Input material: PBMCs or a T cell subset sorted from them (not recorded which). All receptors come from an adult woman who had mild COVID-19 (a few samples of this study predate the infection). Cell type and time point are not known. The CDR3 runs from the conserved cysteine through the conserved F or W. D genes are given only for firm matches.

v_call: TRBV2; d_call: TRBD1; j_call: TRBJ1-1; cdr3_aa: CASRFESGTATEAFF
v_call: TRBV6-5; d_call: TRBD1; j_call: TRBJ2-3; cdr3_aa: CASSDRGDTQYF
v_call: TRBV10-3; d_call: .; j_call: TRBJ2-1; cdr3_aa: CAISEDRNYNEQFF
v_call: TRBV5-1; d_call: .; j_call: TRBJ2-3; cdr3_aa: CASKVAEVTDTQYF
v_call: TRBV21-1; d_call: .; j_call: TRBJ2-7; cdr3_aa: CASSKALSYEQYF
v_call: TRBV4-2; d_call: TRBD2; j_call: TRBJ2-7; cdr3_aa: CASSQGLAGEGEQYF
v_call: TRBV19; d_call: .; j_call: TRBJ2-4; cdr3_aa: CASREPGLRTIQYF
v_call: TRBV5-1; d_call: TRBD2; j_call: TRBJ2-5; cdr3_aa: CASSRGLAGEKRRETQYF
v_call: TRBV7-2; d_call: TRBD2; j_call: TRBJ2-1; cdr3_aa: CASTRTSGGVEQFF
v_call: TRBV29-1; d_call: .; j_call: TRBJ2-2; cdr3_aa: CSVGHTGTGELFF
v_call: TRBV19; d_call: .; j_call: TRBJ2-3; cdr3_aa: CASSSRTERTDTQYF
v_call: TRBV30; d_call: .; j_call: TRBJ2-7; cdr3_aa: CAWTRGYEQYF
v_call: TRBV12-3/TRBV12-4; d_call: TRBD1; j_call: TRBJ2-1; cdr3_aa: CASSLGTASPWGQFF
v_call: TRBV18; d_call: .; j_call: TRBJ1-1; cdr3_aa: CASSLVIEGLNTEAFF
v_call: TRBV13; d_call: .; j_call: TRBJ1-2; cdr3_aa: CASSTRDTSYGYTF
v_call: TRBV20-1; d_call: .; j_call: TRBJ2-3; cdr3_aa: CSALHPRDDTQYF
v_call: TRBV14; d_call: .; j_call: TRBJ2-1; cdr3_aa: CASSPRVAIDRYNEQFF
v_call: TRBV5-1; d_call: .; j_call: TRBJ2-2; cdr3_aa: CASSLAAVTGELFF
v_call: TRBV29-1; d_call: TRBD1; j_call: TRBJ1-1; cdr3_aa: CSVEDVQGVGAFF
v_call: TRBV29-1; d_call: TRBD1; j_call: TRBJ1-1; cdr3_aa: CSVLSGGRNTEAFF
v_call: TRBV30; d_call: .; j_call: TRBJ2-3; cdr3_aa: CAWSGGYTQYF
v_call: TRBV4-1; d_call: TRBD1; j_call: TRBJ1-2; cdr3_aa: CASSQQQGQGNYGYTF
v_call: TRBV9; d_call: TRBD2; j_call: TRBJ2-7; cdr3_aa: CASSPGTRYEQYF
v_call: TRBV5-4; d_call: TRBD2; j_call: TRBJ2-3; cdr3_aa: CASSLELADTDTQYF
v_call: TRBV14; d_call: .; j_call: TRBJ1-1; cdr3_aa: CASSLPGMNTEAFF
v_call: TRBV11-2; d_call: .; j_call: TRBJ2-1; cdr3_aa: CASSLDVALGSYNEQFF
v_call: TRBV7-6; d_call: .; j_call: TRBJ2-2; cdr3_aa: CASSLGLGANTGELFF
v_call: TRBV12-3/TRBV12-4; d_call: TRBD2; j_call: TRBJ2-7; cdr3_aa: CASSWISGRVNAYEQYF
v_call: TRBV12-3/TRBV12-4; d_call: TRBD2; j_call: TRBJ2-3; cdr3_aa: CASSFWREDGDTQYF
v_call: TRBV11-2; d_call: TRBD2; j_call: TRBJ2-7; cdr3_aa: CASSSWTSGNSYEQYF
v_call: TRBV7-9; d_call: .; j_call: TRBJ2-7; cdr3_aa: CASRRDAAYEQYF
v_call: TRBV29-1; d_call: .; j_call: TRBJ2-7; cdr3_aa: CSAAGVGYEQYF
v_call: TRBV29-1; d_call: .; j_call: TRBJ1-1; cdr3_aa: CSVGYIGLHAFF
v_call: TRBV20-1; d_call: TRBD2; j_call: TRBJ2-3; cdr3_aa: CSARLAGGYHTDTQYF
v_call: TRBV12-3/TRBV12-4; d_call: .; j_call: TRBJ1-1; cdr3_aa: CASSLDKGWAFF
v_call: TRBV1; d_call: .; j_call: TRBJ1-1; cdr3_aa: CTSTNRQGSMNTEAFF
v_call: TRBV4-2; d_call: .; j_call: TRBJ2-1; cdr3_aa: CASSQGAFNEQFF
v_call: TRBV20-1; d_call: .; j_call: TRBJ2-7; cdr3_aa: CSAREFGRQISYEQYF
v_call: TRBV2; d_call: TRBD1; j_call: TRBJ2-7; cdr3_aa: CASRTGTGIYEQYF
v_call: TRBV27; d_call: .; j_call: TRBJ1-6; cdr3_aa: CASCERDNYSPLHF
v_call: TRBV10-3; d_call: .; j_call: TRBJ1-1; cdr3_aa: CATLEPVTEAFF
v_call: TRBV18; d_call: TRBD1; j_call: TRBJ2-7; cdr3_aa: CASSQTGTTPYEQYF
v_call: TRBV7-6; d_call: .; j_call: TRBJ2-7; cdr3_aa: CASSLASYYEQYF
v_call: TRBV12-3/TRBV12-4; d_call: TRBD1; j_call: TRBJ1-2; cdr3_aa: CASSLGQGGGYTF
v_call: TRBV4-2; d_call: TRBD1; j_call: TRBJ2-7; cdr3_aa: CASSQPDRGSFYEQYF
v_call: TRBV18; d_call: .; j_call: TRBJ2-1; cdr3_aa: CASSLNGVFNEQFF
v_call: TRBV6-1; d_call: .; j_call: TRBJ1-2; cdr3_aa: CASKVLGTQYGYTF
v_call: TRBV7-3; d_call: .; j_call: TRBJ2-1; cdr3_aa: CASSLFPSDEQFF
v_call: TRBV20-1; d_call: .; j_call: TRBJ1-1; cdr3_aa: CSARREGTVNTEAFF
v_call: TRBV19; d_call: .; j_call: TRBJ1-1; cdr3_aa: CASSMGPWGEIKNTEAFF